This entry is about one TCR beta chain. What it recognizes is unknown. This sample was included in a study of CXCR3-negative and CXCR3-positive naive CD8 T cells. It was by 5' RACE with UMI labels that the TRB cDNA libraries were prepared. TCRdb re-analyzed the 5' RACE reads; it lists each CDR3 protein once, without DNA. The listing contains about 120,000 distinct CDR3 sequences. The length of the CDR3 is 14 residues. In germline, CDR1 is KGHDR, CDR2 SFDVKD. Whole-study results and caveats: Comparison of naive cells showed more hydrophobic TRB CDR3s in CXCR3-positive than in CXCR3-negative naive cells. The TRBV-TRBJ usage of naive CXCR3-negative and CXCR3-positive cells was similar, but that of memory cells differed.

This sequence was found in a human donor in good health. Some clones in this sample may be carry-over from other donors' samples. Specimen: naive CXCR3- CD8+ T cells from blood. Stated subset: CD45RO-CCR7+CD27+CD95- naive CD8+ T cells lacking CXCR3 (TNR3-). The genes are TRBV24-1 and TRBJ2-1; checking the TCRdb D call of TRBD2 is not possible without DNA. This CDR3 reads CATSAGGQTIEQFF.